The table lists the clone carrying this TCR beta chain with many counts. Antigen specificity is unknown. From germline, CDR1 is DFQATT and CDR2 SNEGSKA (reference sequence). CDR3 length: 15 residues. V gave up 6 bases and J gave up 3 bases; unmatched junction bases: 12. TCRdb independently ran MiXCR on the RT-PCR reads; one entry per CDR3 protein. The table records about half a million distinct CDR3 sequences, over 9.5% of them present only once. This sample is drawn from a study of response to subunit inactivated influenza vaccine. General observations from the study: Few new T cells, the authors suggested, are recruited by each seasonal influenza vaccination.

The TCR sequence derives from a man in his forties or fifties who received an inactivated influenza vaccine. This rearrangement joins TRBV20-1 to TRBJ2-3; 7 nucleotides line up with TRBD1. The sequenced sample was PBMCs from blood, obtained about 40 days after vaccination. CDR3 DNA sequence: TGCAGTGCCAGTACACAGGGGATGAGGACAGATACGCAGTATTTT. This gives the protein CSASTQGMRTDTQYF.